This TCR beta chain was identified during a study of metastatic and nonmetastatic thyroid tumors. Study-wide context: Thyroid patients, malignant and benign, had repertoires compared across blood and tumor or nodule tissue.

CDR1 MDHEN and CDR2 SYDVKM come from the germline V gene. This CDR3 comprises 15 residues. V shed 7 bases, J shed 6 bases, and the junction held 10 bases outside the gene matches. As originally analysed: Clinicopathological groups supplied CDR3 differences that were used to build a distant-metastasis classifier for papillary thyroid cancer. TCRdb re-clonotyped the PCR reads via MiXCR. Here the V and J calls rest on TCRdb's processing, not on the authors' analysis. The sample comprises about 4,300 clones, roughly 37% of which are singletons, and around 25% rests with the top ten. The entire patient cohort was treatment-naive prior to thyroid surgery. This clone showed up just a few times.

The TCR was taken from a male donor with papillary thyroid cancer or a benign thyroid nodule (not recorded which). Some clones in this sample may be carry-over from other donors' samples. This chain uses TRBV28 with TRBJ1-2; TRBD1 aligns across 11 bases. What was sequenced was tumor tissue. The CDR3 sequence is CASNPLDRGLDGYTF. The CDR3 bases are TGTGCCAGCAACCCTTTGGACAGGGGGCTAGATGGCTACACCTTC.